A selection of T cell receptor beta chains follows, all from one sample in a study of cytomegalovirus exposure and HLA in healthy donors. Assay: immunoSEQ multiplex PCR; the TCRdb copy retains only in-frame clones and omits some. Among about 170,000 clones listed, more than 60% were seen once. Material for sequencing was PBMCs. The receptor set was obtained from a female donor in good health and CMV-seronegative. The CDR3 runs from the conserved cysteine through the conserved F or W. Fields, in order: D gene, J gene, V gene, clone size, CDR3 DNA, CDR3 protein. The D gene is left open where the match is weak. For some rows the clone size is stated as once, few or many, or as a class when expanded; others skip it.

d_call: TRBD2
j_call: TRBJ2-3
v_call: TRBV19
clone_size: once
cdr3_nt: TGTGCCAGTGGCGACCTACTAGCGGGCACAGATACGCAGTATTTT
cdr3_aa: CASGDLLAGTDTQYF

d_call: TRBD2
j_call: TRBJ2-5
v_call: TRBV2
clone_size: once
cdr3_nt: TGTGCCAGCAGTGCCCAGACTAGCCTAAGGGGACAAGAGACCCAGTACTTC
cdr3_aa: CASSAQTSLRGQETQYF

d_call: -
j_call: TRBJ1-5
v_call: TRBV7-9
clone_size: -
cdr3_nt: TGTGCCAGCAGCTCCCAAAGATGGGGAGAGAGCAATCAGCCCCAGCATTTT
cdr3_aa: CASSSQRWGESNQPQHF

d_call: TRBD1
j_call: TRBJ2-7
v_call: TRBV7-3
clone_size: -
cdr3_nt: TGTGCCAGCAGCCCCGGACAGGGGTATGACGAGCAGTACTTC
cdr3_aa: CASSPGQGYDEQYF

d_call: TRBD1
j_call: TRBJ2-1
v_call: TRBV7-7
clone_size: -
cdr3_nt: TGTGCCAGCAGCGGGGACAGGTACAATGAGCAGTTCTTC
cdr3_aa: CASSGDRYNEQFF

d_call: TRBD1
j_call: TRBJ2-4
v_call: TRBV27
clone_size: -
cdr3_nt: TGTGCCAGCAGTTTGGGGACAGAAGCCAAAAACATTCAGTACTTC
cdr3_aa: CASSLGTEAKNIQYF

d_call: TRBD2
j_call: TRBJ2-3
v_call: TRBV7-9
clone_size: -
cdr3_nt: TGTGCCAGCAGCTTAAGAGGACTAGAGAGCACAGATACGCAGTATTTT
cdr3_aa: CASSLRGLESTDTQYF

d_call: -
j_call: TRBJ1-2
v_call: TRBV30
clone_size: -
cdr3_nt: TGTGCCCGGGATGGGGGGGCACCCTATGGCTACACCTTC
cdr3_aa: CARDGGAPYGYTF

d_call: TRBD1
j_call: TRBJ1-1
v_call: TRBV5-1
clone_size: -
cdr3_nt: TGCGCCAGCGGACAGGAATATAACACTGAAGCTTTCTTT
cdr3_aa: CASGQEYNTEAFF

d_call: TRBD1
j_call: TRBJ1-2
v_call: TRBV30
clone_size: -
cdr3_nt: TGTGCCTGTGAGGTTGGGGACAGGCGTACCTATGGCTACACCTTC
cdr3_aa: CACEVGDRRTYGYTF

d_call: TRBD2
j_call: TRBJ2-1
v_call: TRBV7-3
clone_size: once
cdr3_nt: TGTGCCAGCAGCTCCTTCGGGACTAGCGGAACCAATGAGCAGTTCTTC
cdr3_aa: CASSSFGTSGTNEQFF

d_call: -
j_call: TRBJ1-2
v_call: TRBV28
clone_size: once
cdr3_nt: TGTGCCAGCAGAAGGAGGAATTTAAACTATGGCTACACCTTC
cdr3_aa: CASRRRNLNYGYTF

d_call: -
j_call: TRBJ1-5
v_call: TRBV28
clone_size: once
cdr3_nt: TGTGCCATTTGCGGGGGATGGGGCAATCAGCCCCAGCATTTT
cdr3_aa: CAICGGWGNQPQHF

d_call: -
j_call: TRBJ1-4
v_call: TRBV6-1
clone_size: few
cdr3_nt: TGTGCCAGCAGTGATAGTATTAATGAAAAACTGTTTTTT
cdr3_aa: CASSDSINEKLFF

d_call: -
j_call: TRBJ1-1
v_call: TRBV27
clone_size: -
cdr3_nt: TGTGCCAGCAGTTTAAGGGGGTGGGGTAGCACTGAAGCTTTCTTT
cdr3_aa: CASSLRGWGSTEAFF

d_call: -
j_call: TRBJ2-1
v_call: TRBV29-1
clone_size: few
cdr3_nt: TGCAGCGTTGAGGTCCGGGTGAACAGGAATGAGCAGTTCTTC
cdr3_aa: CSVEVRVNRNEQFF

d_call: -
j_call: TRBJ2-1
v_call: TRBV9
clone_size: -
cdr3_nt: TGTGCCAGCAGCGCGTCCTCCCCGGGGAGCTCCTACAATGAGCAGTTCTTC
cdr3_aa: CASSASSPGSSYNEQFF

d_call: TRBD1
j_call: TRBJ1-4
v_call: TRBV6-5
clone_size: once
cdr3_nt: TGTGCCAGCAGTTACTCGCTACCAGGACAGGGAACGGAACTGTTTTTT
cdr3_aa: CASSYSLPGQGTELFF

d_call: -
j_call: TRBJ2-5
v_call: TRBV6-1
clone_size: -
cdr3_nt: TGTGCCAGCAGTGATTGGTCCGCGGAGACCCAGTACTTC
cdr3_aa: CASSDWSAETQYF

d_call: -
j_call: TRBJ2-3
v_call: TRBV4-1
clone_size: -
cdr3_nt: TGCGCCAGCAGCGGGAGCAGCGGCCCTAGCACAGATACGCAGTATTTT
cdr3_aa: CASSGSSGPSTDTQYF

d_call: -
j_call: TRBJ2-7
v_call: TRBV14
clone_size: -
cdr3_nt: TGTGCCAGCAGCCAAGGTACCCTTCAGGGATACGAGCAGTACTTC
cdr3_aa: CASSQGTLQGYEQYF

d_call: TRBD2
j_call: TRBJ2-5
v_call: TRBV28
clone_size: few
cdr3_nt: TGTGCCAGCAGTTTATACGGCGGGGGAACCGCCCGGCGGTACCAAGAGACCCAGTACTTC
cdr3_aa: CASSLYGGGTARRYQETQYF

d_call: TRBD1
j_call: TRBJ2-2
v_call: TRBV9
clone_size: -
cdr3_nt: TGTGCCAGCAGCGGCGACAGGGGGCAAAACACCGGGGAGCTGTTTTTT
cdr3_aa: CASSGDRGQNTGELFF

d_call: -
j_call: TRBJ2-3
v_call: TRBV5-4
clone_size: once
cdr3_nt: TGTGCCAGCAGCTTGGGGGAGGCGGATACGCAGTATTTT
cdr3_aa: CASSLGEADTQYF

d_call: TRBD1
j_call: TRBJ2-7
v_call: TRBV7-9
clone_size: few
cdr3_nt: TGTGCCAGCAGCACGGCCGGGACAGGGGCCTACGAGCAGTACTTC
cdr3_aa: CASSTAGTGAYEQYF

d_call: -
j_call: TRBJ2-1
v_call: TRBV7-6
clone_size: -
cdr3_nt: TGTGCCAGCAGCTTGCTAGCGTCCCCTGTGAATGAGCAGTTCTTC
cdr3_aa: CASSLLASPVNEQFF

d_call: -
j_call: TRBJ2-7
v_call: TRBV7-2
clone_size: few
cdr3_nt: TGTGCCAGCTACAGCTTAGGTGGTTTCAGGGTGGGCGAGCAGTACTTC
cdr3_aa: CASYSLGGFRVGEQYF

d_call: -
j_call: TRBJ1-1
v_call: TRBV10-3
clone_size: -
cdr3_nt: TGTGCCATCAGTGAGTTGTCGGGAGGAGTGAACACTGAAGCTTTCTTT
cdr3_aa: CAISELSGGVNTEAFF

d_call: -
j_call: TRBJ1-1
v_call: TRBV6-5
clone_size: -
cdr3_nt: TGTGCCAGCAGTAAACAGGAGAACACTGAAGCTTTCTTT
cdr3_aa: CASSKQENTEAFF

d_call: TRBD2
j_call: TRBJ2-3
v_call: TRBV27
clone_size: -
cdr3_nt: TGTGCCAGCCGTGGGAGGGGCACGGGTACGCAGTATTTT
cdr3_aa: CASRGRGTGTQYF

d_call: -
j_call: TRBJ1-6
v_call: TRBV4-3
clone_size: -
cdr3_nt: TGCGCCAGCAGCGTCAAGGCGGGGCAGGGTGATTCACCCCTCCACTTT
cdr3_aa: CASSVKAGQGDSPLHF

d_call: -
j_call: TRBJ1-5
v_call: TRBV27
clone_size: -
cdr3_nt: TGTGCCAGCAGTTTAATACAGGGTAGGAATCAGCCCCAGCATTTT
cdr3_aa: CASSLIQGRNQPQHF

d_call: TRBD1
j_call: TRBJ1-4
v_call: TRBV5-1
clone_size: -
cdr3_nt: TGCGCCAGCAGCTTTTCCGGGACAGGGGACGAAAAACTGTTTTTT
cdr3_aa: CASSFSGTGDEKLFF

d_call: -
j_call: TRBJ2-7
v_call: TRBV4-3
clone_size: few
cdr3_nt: TGCGCCAGCAGCCGGGACATCCAATACGAGCAGTACTTC
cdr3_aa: CASSRDIQYEQYF

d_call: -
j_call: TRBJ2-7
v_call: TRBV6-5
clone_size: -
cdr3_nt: TGTGCCAGCAGTCAAACTTCCGGGACACGGAGCTTC
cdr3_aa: CASSQTSGTRSF

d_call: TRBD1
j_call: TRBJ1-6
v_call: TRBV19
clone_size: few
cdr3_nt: TGTGCCAGTAGTATTCCCGGACAGGGATTCGTGCCCCTCCACTTT
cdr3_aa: CASSIPGQGFVPLHF

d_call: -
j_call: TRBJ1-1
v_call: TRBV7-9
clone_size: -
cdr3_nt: TGTGCCAGCAGCTTAGCGCGGGATGCTTTCTTT
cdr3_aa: CASSLARDAFF

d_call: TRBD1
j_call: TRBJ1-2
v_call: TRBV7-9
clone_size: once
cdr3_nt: TGTGCCAGCAGCTCAAGAGACAGGGAGGCTACCTATGGCTACACCTTC
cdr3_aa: CASSSRDREATYGYTF

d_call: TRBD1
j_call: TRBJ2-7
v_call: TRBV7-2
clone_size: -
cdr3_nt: TGTGCCAGCAGCGAACCGGGACAGAGCAGCTCCTACGAGCAGTACTTC
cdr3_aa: CASSEPGQSSSYEQYF

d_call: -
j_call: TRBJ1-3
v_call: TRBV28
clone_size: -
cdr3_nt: TGTGCCAGCAGTTTTTTAAGGGGTGACTCTGGAAACACCATATATTTT
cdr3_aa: CASSFLRGDSGNTIYF

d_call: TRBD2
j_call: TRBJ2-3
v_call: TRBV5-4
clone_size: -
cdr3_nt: TGTGCCAGCAGCTCTGCGGGAGAGACTACAGATACGCAGTATTTT
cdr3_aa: CASSSAGETTDTQYF

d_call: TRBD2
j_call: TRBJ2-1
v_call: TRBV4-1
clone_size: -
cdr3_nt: TGCGCCAGCAGCCAACTTCCTAGCGGGGGGGCCTATAATGAGCAGTTCTTC
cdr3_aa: CASSQLPSGGAYNEQFF

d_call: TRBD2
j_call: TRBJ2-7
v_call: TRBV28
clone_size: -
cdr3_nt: TGTGCCAGCAGATGGACTAGCGGGTCCTACGAGCAGTACTTC
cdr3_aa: CASRWTSGSYEQYF

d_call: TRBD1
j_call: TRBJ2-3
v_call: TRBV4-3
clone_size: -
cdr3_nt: TGCGCCAGCAGCCCAGCAGGGGGCAACGCAGATACGCAGTATTTT
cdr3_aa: CASSPAGGNADTQYF

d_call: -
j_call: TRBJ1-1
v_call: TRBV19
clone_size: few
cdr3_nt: TGTGCCAGTAGTATAGGCAGGGGTAAAGACACTGAAGCTTTCTTT
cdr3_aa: CASSIGRGKDTEAFF

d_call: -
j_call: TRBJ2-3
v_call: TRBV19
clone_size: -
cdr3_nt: TGTGCCAGTAGGTTCGCAAGAGGAGATACGCAGTATTTT
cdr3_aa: CASRFARGDTQYF

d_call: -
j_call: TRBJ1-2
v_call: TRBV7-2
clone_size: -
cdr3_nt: TGTGCCAGCAGCCCCATGAACGGTTACTATGGCTACACCTTC
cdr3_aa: CASSPMNGYYGYTF

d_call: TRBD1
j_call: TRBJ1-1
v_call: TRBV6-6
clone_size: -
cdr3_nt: TGTGCCAGCAGTTACAGCAGACAGGGAGGTGAAGCTTTCTTT
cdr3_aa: CASSYSRQGGEAFF

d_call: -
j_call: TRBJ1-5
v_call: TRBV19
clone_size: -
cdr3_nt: TGTGCCAGTAGTATTTATCCTGAGCATCAGCCCCAGCATTTT
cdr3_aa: CASSIYPEHQPQHF

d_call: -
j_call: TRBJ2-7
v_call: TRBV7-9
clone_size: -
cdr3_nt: TGTTCCAGCAGCTTAGGAGGGGGCGAGCAGTACTTC
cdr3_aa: CSSSLGGGEQYF

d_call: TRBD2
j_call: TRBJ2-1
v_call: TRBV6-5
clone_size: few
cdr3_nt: TGTGCCAGCAGTTACTCGCGGGGGGGGCACCACAATGAGCAGTTCTTC
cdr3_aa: CASSYSRGGHHNEQFF

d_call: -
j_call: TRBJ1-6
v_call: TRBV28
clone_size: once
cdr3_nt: TGTGCTAGCAGTTTCGGGGGGCCCCTCCACTTT
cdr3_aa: CASSFGGPLHF

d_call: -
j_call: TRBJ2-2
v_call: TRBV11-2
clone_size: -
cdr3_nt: TGTGCCAGCAGCTTAACCGGGAGACGGGACACCGGGGAGCTGTTTTTT
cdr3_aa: CASSLTGRRDTGELFF

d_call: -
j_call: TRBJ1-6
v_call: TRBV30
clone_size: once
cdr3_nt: TGTGCCTATAACTCCTATAATTCACCCCTCCACTTT
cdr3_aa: CAYNSYNSPLHF

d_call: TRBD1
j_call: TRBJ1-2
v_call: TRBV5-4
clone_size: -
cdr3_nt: TGTGCCAGCAGCTTGCCGACAGGGCCCCCCCATGGCTACACCTTC
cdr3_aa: CASSLPTGPPHGYTF

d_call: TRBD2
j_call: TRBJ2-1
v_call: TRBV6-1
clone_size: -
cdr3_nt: TGTGCCAGCGGGCCTAGCGGGGGATACAATGAGCAGTTCTTC
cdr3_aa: CASGPSGGYNEQFF

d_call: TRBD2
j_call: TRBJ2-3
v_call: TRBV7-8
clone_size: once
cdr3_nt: TGTGCCAGCAGCTTAGGACTAGCGGGAGGAGCAGATACGCAGTATTTT
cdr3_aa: CASSLGLAGGADTQYF